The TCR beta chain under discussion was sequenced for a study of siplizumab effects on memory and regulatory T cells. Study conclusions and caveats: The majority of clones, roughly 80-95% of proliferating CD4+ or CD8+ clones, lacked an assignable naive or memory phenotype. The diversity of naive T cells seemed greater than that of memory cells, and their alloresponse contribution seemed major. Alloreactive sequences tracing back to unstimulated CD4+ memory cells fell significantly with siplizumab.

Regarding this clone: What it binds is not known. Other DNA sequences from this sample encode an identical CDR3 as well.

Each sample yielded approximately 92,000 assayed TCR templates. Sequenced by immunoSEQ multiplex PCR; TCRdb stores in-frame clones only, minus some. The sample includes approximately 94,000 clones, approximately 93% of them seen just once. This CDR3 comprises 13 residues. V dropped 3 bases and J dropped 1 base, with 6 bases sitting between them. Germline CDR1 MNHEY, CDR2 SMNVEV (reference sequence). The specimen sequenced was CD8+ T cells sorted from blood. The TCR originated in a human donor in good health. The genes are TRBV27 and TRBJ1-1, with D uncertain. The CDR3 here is CASSFLENTEAFF. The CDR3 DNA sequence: TGTGCCAGCAGTTTTTTAGAGAACACTGAAGCTTTCTTT.